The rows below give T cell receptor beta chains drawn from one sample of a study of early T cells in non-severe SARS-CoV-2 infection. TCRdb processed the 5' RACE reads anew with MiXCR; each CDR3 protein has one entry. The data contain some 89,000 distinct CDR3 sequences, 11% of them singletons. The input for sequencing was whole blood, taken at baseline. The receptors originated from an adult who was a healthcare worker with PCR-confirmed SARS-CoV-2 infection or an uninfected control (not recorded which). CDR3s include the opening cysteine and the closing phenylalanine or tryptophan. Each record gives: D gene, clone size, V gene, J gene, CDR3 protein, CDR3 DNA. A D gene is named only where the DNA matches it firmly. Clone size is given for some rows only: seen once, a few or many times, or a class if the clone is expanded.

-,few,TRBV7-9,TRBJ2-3,CASSLVGGGTDTQYF,TGTGCCAGCAGCTTAGTGGGTGGTGGTACAGATACGCAGTATTTT
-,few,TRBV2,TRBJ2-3,CASAPPGGIAGSADTQYF,TGTGCCAGCGCTCCACCAGGGGGGATAGCGGGGAGCGCAGATACGCAGTATTTT
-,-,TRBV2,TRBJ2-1,CASSDPLGGLFNEQFF,TGTGCCAGCAGTGACCCATTAGGGGGGCTTTTCAATGAGCAGTTCTTC
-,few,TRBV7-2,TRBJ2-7,CASSLTDSGQYF,TGTGCCAGCAGCCTTACGGACAGCGGGCAGTACTTC
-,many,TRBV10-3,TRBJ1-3,CATWDETSGNTIYF,TGTGCCACCTGGGACGAAACCTCTGGAAACACCATATATTTT
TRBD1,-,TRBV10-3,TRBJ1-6,CAIRGDRVTSPLHF,TGTGCCATCAGGGGGGACAGGGTCACCTCACCCCTCCACTTT
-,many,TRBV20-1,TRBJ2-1,CSAWVLVEQFF,TGCAGTGCCTGGGTTTTAGTTGAGCAGTTCTTC
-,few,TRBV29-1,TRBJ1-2,CSVEIPVNYGYTF,TGCAGCGTTGAGATCCCAGTTAACTATGGCTACACCTTC
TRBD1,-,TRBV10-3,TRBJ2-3,CATRTGASTDTQYF,TGTGCCACGAGGACAGGGGCTAGCACAGATACGCAGTATTTT
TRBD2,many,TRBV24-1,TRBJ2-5,CATSQFGTRETQYF,TGTGCCACCAGCCAATTCGGGACTAGAGAGACCCAGTACTTC
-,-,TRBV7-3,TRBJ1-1,CASSLKGQNTEAFF,TGTGCCAGCAGCTTAAAGGGACAGAACACTGAAGCTTTCTTT
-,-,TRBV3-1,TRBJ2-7,CASSQDMAVTYEQYF,TGTGCCAGCAGCCAAGATATGGCGGTGACCTACGAGCAGTACTTC
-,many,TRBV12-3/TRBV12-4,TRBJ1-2,CASSLKNNYGYTF,TGTGCCAGCAGTTTAAAGAATAACTATGGCTACACCTTC
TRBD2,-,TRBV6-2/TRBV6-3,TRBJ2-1,CANRRSSGIVSEQFF,TGTGCCAACCGGCGGTCTAGCGGGATCGTCAGTGAGCAGTTCTTC
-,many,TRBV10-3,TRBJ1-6,CAIRGARSYNSPLHF,TGTGCCATCAGGGGGGCCCGCTCCTATAATTCACCCCTCCACTTT
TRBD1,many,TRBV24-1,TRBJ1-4,CATSGGDSYREKLFF,TGTGCCACCAGTGGCGGGGACAGCTATAGGGAAAAACTGTTTTTT
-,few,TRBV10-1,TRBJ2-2,CASSDWNTGELFF,TGCGCCAGCAGTGATTGGAACACCGGGGAGCTGTTTTTT
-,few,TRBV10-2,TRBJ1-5,CASSEYRDPLPESNQPQHF,TGCGCCAGCAGTGAATACCGGGACCCACTCCCCGAGAGCAATCAGCCCCAGCATTTT
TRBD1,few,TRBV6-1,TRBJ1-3,CASSIIQGASGNTIYF,TGTGCCAGCAGTATAATACAGGGGGCATCTGGAAACACCATATATTTT
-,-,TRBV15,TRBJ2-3,CATSIVGGGTQYF,TGTGCCACCAGCATCGTAGGGGGGGGTACGCAGTATTTT
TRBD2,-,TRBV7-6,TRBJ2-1,CASSWSSGEQFF,TGTGCCAGCAGCTGGTCTAGCGGTGAGCAGTTCTTC
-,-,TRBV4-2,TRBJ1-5,CASSQDTGIDQPQHF,TGTGCCAGCAGCCAAGACACAGGGATTGATCAGCCCCAGCATTTT
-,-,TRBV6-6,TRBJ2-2,CASSSPEAGELFF,TGTGCCAGCAGTTCCCCCGAGGCCGGGGAGCTGTTTTTT
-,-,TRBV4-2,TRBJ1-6,CASSAQEVVNNSPLHF,TGTGCCAGCAGCGCTCAGGAAGTAGTGAATAATTCACCCCTCCACTTT
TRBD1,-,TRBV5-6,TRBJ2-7,CASSSGTAYEQYF,TGTGCCAGCAGCTCCGGGACAGCCTACGAGCAGTACTTC
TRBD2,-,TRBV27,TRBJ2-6,CASSHSGRVSGANVLTF,TGTGCCAGCAGTCATAGCGGGAGGGTCTCTGGGGCCAACGTCCTGACTTTC
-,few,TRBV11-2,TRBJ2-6,CASSLDRRGSGANVLTF,TGTGCCAGCAGCTTAGATCGGAGGGGCTCTGGGGCCAACGTCCTGACTTTC
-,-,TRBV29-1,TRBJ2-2,CSVVRSTNTGELFF,TGCAGCGTTGTGAGGTCCACGAACACCGGGGAGCTGTTTTTT
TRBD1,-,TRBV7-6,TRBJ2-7,CASSSPPGGPNYEQYF,TGTGCCAGCAGCTCTCCCCCAGGGGGACCAAACTACGAGCAGTACTTC
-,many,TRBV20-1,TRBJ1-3,CSARDLDGRARNTIYF,TGCAGTGCTAGAGATCTTGATGGCAGGGCCCGAAACACCATATATTTT
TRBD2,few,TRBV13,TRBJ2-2,CASSSHSGRAETGELFF,TGTGCCAGCAGCTCCCATAGCGGGAGGGCGGAGACCGGGGAGCTGTTTTTT
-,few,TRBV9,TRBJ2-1,CASSARVGLYDNEQFF,TGTGCCAGCAGCGCTAGGGTCGGTCTCTATGACAATGAGCAGTTCTTC
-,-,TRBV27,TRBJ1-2,CASSFQGVDGYTF,TGTGCCAGCAGTTTTCAGGGCGTGGATGGCTACACCTTC
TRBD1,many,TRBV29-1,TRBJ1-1,CSTRTGGTEAFF,TGCAGCACGCGGACAGGGGGAACTGAAGCTTTCTTT
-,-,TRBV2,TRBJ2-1,CASSLSRDEQFF,TGTGCCAGCAGCCTCAGTAGGGATGAGCAGTTCTTC
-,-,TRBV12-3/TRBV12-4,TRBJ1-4,CASSSPLSVGDNEKLFF,TGTGCCAGCAGTTCCCCCCTTTCAGTCGGAGACAATGAAAAACTGTTTTTT
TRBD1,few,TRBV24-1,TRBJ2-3,CATSEGRQGSTDTQYF,TGTGCCACCAGTGAAGGGCGACAGGGAAGCACAGATACGCAGTATTTT
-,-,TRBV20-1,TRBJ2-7,CSARNPGGQSYEQYF,TGCAGTGCTAGGAACCCCGGGGGCCAATCCTACGAGCAGTACTTC
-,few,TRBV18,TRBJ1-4,CASSPGEKLFF,TGTGCCAGCTCACCGGGAGAAAAACTGTTTTTT
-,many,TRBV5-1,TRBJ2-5,CASSSPGEETQYF,TGCGCCAGCAGCTCCCCCGGGGAAGAGACCCAGTACTTC
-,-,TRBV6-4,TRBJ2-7,CASSDSGEEVIYEQYF,TGTGCCAGCAGTGACTCTGGGGAGGAGGTAATCTACGAGCAGTACTTC
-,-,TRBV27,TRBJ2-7,CASSFYRTDEQYF,TGTGCCAGCAGTTTTTACCGCACGGACGAGCAGTACTTC
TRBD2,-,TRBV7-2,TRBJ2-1,CASSRTGTSGRRSYNEQFF,TGTGCCAGCAGCAGGACCGGGACTAGCGGGAGGAGATCCTACAATGAGCAGTTCTTC
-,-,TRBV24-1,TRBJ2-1,CATSDDQGRREQFF,TGTGCCACCAGTGATGACCAGGGCAGGCGTGAGCAGTTCTTC
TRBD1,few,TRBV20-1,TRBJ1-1,CSARDGPGGRGNTEAFF,TGCAGTGCTAGAGATGGGCCAGGGGGAAGGGGTAACACTGAAGCTTTCTTT
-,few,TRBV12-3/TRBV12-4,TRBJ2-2,CASTWGGGGGELFF,TGTGCCAGCACCTGGGGGGGCGGTGGCGGGGAGCTGTTTTTT
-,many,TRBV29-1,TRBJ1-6,CSVLEGGLGNSPLHF,TGCAGCGTTCTAGAAGGGGGTTTAGGGAATTCACCCCTCCACTTT
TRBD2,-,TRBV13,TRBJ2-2,CASSLSPTGSGSGGVGELFF,TGTGCCAGCAGCTTATCCCCGACTGGTAGCGGGAGCGGAGGGGTCGGGGAGCTGTTTTTT
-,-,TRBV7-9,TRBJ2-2,CASSARTYDTGELFF,TGTGCCAGCAGCGCCCGGACTTATGACACCGGGGAGCTGTTTTTT
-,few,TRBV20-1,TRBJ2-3,CSARRLQGEGTDTQYF,TGCAGTGCTAGACGCCTACAGGGCGAGGGCACAGATACGCAGTATTTT
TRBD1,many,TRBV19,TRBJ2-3,CASTQWRTGDTDTQYF,TGTGCCAGTACCCAATGGAGGACAGGAGACACAGATACGCAGTATTTT
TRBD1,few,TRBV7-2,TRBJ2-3,CASSTRQGSASTDTQYF,TGTGCCAGCAGCACCCGACAGGGATCAGCTAGCACAGATACGCAGTATTTT
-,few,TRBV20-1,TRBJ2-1,CSARDPAGTGEQFF,TGCAGTGCTAGAGATCCGGCGGGGACGGGTGAGCAGTTCTTC